Sequencing of this T cell receptor beta chain was carried out in a study of cytomegalovirus exposure and HLA in healthy donors. The CDR3 covers 13 residues. In germline, CDR1 is SQVTM, CDR2 ANQGSEA. With V trimmed by 6 bases and J by 1 base, 5 bases remained unmatched. Assay: immunoSEQ multiplex PCR; the TCRdb copy retains only in-frame clones and omits some. The sample yields fewer than 100,000 clones, approximately 94% seen once. Sequencing was done on a sample of PBMCs. The chain uses TRBV29-1 and TRBJ1-1; 7 nucleotides agree with TRBD1. This receptor was identified in a woman in her late teens or twenties in good health and CMV-seropositive. The CDR3 DNA reads as TGCAGCGTCACCGGGACAGAGAACACTGAAGCTTTCTTT. Translation gives CSVTGTENTEAFF. Based on the CDR3 plus reference TRBV29-1 and TRBJ1-1, the full variable domain is SAVISQKPSRDICQRGTSLTIQCQVDSQVTMMFWYRQQPGQSLTLIATANQGSEATYESGFVIDKFPISRPNLTFSTLTVSNMSPEDSSIYLCSVTGTENTEAFFGQGTRLTVV.